A single sample is the source of the 5 T cell receptor beta chains below, sequenced in a study of blood T cell repertoires in COVID-19. Generated by immunoSEQ multiplex PCR, the TCRdb table keeps only in-frame clones and is missing some. The sample records hundreds of thousands of clones, 85% to 90% being singletons. Material for sequencing was PBMCs or T cells enriched from blood (not recorded which). The origin of the receptors is a man aged 25-40 years who had recovered from COVID-19.

In this sample, this clone turned up once. The chain joins TRBV5-1 to TRBJ2-5; D is possibly TRBD2 (6 bases). This CDR3 region has 16 residues. Germline CDR1 is SGHRS and CDR2 is YFSETQ. V was clipped by 0 bases and J by 1 base, with 13 bases between them. CDR3 in amino acids: CASSLARGNPQETQYF. Here the CDR3 DNA reads TGCGCCAGCAGCTTGGCCCGGGGGAATCCCCAAGAGACCCAGTACTTC.

The rearrangement joins TRBV5-6 to TRBJ2-7; 10 bases match TRBD2. Germline CDR1 is SGHDT and CDR2 is YYEEEE. V dropped 7 bases and J dropped 2; count of bases not matched to a gene: 9. The CDR3 spans 15 residues. In DNA, the CDR3 is TGTGCCAGCGGTACTATAGCGGGAGGCGCCTACGAGCAGTACTTC. Its translation: CASGTIAGGAYEQYF.

The chain combines TRBV28 with TRBJ2-7; maybe TRBD2 (5 bases). The length of the CDR3 is 13 residues. V lost 6 bases and J lost 2, with 11 bases in between. Germline CDR1 MDHEN, CDR2 SYDVKM. The CDR3 protein is CASSLGEPYEQYF. CDR3 sequence (DNA): TGTGCCAGCAGCCTGGGAGAGCCCTACGAGCAGTACTTC.

The V call is TRBV4-1, the J call TRBJ2-1; maybe TRBD2 (5 bases). From germline, CDR1 is MGHRA and CDR2 YSYEKL. The CDR3 sequence is 17 residues long. Trimming took off 1 base at V and 0 bases at J, with 13 bases between the two ends. The CDR3 DNA is TGCGCCAGCAGCCAAGTCGGGTTTGGGAGCTCCTACAATGAGCAGTTCTTC. Translation: CASSQVGFGSSYNEQFF.

The sample holds many counts of this clone. Other DNA sequences in this specimen translate into the identical CDR3. V is TRBV18 and J is TRBJ1-4; D perhaps matches TRBD1 (5 bases). Germline V gene data show CDR1 as KGHSH and CDR2 as LQKENI. Trimming removed 0 bases at V and 8 bases at J, with 13 bases between. This CDR3 comprises 15 residues. The CDR3 loop reads CASSPPGREEEKLFF. DNA for the CDR3: TGTGCCAGCTCACCACCGGGCAGGGAGGAAGAAAAACTGTTTTTT.